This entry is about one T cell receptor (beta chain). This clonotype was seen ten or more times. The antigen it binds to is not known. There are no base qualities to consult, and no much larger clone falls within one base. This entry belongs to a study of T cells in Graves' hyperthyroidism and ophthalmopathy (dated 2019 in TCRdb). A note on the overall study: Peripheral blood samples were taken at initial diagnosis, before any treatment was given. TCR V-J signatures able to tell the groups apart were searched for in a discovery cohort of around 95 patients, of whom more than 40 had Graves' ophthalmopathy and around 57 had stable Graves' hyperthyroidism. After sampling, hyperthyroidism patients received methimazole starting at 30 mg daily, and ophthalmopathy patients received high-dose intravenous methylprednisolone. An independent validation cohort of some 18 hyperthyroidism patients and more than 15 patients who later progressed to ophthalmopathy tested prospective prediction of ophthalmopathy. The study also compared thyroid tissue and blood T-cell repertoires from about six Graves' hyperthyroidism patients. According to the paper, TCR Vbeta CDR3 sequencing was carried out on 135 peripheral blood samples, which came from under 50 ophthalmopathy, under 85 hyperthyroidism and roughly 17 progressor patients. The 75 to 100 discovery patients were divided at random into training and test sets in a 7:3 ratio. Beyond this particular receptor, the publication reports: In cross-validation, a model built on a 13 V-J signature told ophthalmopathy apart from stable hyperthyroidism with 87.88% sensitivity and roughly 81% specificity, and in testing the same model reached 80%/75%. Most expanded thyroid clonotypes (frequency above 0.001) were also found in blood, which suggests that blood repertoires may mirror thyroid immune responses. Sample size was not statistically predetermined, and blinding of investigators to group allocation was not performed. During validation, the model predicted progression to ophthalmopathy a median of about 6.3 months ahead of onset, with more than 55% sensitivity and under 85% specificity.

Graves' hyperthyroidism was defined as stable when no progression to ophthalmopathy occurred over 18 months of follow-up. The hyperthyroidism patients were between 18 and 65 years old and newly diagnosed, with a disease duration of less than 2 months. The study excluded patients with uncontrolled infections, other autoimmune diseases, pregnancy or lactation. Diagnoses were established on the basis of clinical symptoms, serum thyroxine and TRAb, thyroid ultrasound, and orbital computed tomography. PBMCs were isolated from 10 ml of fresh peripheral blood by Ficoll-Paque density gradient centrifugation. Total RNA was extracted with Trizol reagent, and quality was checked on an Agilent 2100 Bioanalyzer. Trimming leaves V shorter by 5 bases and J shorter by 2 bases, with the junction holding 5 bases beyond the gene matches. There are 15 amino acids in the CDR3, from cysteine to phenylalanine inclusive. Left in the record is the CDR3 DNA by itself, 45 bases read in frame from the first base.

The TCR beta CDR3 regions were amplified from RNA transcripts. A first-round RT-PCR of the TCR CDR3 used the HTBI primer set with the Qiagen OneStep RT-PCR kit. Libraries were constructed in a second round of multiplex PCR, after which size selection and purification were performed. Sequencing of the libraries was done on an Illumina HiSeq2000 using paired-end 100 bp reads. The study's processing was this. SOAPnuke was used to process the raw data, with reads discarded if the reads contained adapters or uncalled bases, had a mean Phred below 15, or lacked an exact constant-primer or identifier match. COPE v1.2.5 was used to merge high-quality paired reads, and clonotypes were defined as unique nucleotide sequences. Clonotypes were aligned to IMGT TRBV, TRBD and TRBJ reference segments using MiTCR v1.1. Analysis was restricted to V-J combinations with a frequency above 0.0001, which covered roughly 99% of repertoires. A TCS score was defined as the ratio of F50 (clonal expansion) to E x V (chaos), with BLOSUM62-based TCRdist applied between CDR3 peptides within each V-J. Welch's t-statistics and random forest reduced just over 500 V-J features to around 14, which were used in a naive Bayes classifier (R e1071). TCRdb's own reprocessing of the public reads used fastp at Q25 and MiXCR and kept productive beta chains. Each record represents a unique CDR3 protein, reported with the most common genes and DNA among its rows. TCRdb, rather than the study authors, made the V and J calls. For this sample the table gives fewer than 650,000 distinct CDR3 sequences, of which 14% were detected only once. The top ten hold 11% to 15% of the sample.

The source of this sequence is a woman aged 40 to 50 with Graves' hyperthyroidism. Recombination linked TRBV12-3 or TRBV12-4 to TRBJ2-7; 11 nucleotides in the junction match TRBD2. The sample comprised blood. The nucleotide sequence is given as TGTGCCAGCAGTCCAGCGACTAGCGGGACCTACGAGCAGTACTTC. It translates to CASSPATSGTYEQYF.